This T cell receptor (beta chain) was found in a study of STAT5B mutations in CD4+ large granular lymphocyte leukemia. A word on this clone: The antigen is not known.

This CDR3 contains 17 residues. J was trimmed by 4 bases and V by 3 bases; bases with no gene match: 14. Germline CDR1 reads KGHSH; CDR2 reads LQKENI. This table comes from immunoSEQ multiplex PCR, and its TCRdb copy is limited to in-frame clones, with some not included. Among around 30,000 clones, about four fifths were seen once, and the ten largest hold less than 2.5%. Overall study findings and caveats: 8/27 top patient clones versus 2/35 control clones were TRBV06-family. Main leukemic clonotypes were patient-specific, but roughly 26% appeared at low frequency elsewhere.

The chain employs TRBV18 and TRBJ1-1, with 7 positions matching TRBD1. The sequence was collected from a human donor in good health. The sequenced material came from CD4+ T cells from blood buffy coats. The CDR3 reads CASSPTSRSGGGTEAFF. CDR3 nucleotide sequence: TGTGCCAGCTCACCCACCTCTCGATCAGGGGGGGGCACTGAAGCTTTCTTT.